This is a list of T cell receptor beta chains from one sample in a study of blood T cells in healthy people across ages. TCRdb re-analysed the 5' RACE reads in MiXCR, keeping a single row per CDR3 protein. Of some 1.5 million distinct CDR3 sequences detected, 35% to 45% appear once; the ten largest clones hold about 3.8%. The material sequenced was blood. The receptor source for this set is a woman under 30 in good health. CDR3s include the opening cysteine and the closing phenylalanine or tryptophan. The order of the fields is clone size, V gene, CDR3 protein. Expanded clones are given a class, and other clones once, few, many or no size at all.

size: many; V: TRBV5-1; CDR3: CASSLNSNQPQHF
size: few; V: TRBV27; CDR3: CASSLSPGQATANYGYTF
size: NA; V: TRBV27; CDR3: CASSLGTHPETQYF
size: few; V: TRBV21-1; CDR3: CASSKFKRGGVDTQYF
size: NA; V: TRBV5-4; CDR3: CASSLAGQGALEQYF
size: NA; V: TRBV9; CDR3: CASSLAGATTNEQYF
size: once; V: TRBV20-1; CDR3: CSARAGLAGPIWALYF
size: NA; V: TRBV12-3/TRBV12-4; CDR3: CASSLKLGVLQGAQYF
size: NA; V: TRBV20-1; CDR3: CSARDDYGIYNEQFF
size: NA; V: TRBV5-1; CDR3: CASSLGTVGNQPQHF
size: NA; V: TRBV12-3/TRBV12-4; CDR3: CASSLQMRTHEKLFF
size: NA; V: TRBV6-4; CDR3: CASSDSTSKGVFGTGELFF
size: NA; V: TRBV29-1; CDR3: CSIATGYEQYF
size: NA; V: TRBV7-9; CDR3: CASSRGDREKETQYF
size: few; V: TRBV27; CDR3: CASSLSNDRGRQPQHF
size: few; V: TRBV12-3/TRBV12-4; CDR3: CASSPHGADNEQFF
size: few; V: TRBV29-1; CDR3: CSVEDRGTGVEKLFF
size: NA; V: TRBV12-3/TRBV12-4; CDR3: CASRDTGTGANVLTF
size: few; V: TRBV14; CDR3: CASSQEWQAHYTF
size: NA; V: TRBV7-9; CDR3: CASILQGGAPDTQYF
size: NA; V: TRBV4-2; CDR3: CASSQYSYGAFF
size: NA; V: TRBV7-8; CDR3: CASSPLPSGNYNEQFF
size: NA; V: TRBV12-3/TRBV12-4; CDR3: CASSSRAGGTYNEQFF
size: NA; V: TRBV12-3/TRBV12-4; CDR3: CASSQGRRSYGYTF
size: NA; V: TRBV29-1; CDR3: CSVEAVLAGASTDTQYF
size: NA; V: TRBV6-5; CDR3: CASSYSNRGVSYEQYF
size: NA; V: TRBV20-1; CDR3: CSAPQPLAGADTQYF
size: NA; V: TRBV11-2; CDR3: CASSGKDLNTEAFF
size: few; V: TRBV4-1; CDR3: CASSQEPSGGLTDTQYF
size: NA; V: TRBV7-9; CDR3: CASSPWGQSNNEQFF
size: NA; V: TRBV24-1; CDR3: CATSESGTGRDEQFF
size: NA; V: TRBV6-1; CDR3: CASSMTASRAQHF
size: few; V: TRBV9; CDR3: CASSVASGGPYNEQFF
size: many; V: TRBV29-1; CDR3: CSVPRIGLGYGYTF
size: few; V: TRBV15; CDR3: CATSRDWAVYNEQFF
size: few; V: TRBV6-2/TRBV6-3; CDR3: CASSYPRVSYEQYF
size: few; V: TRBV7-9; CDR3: CASSLGQRSSYEQYF
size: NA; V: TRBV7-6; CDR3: CASSLAGSGVSYEQYF
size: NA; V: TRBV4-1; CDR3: CASSPETGIYGYTF
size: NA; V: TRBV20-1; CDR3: CSARGIDTEAFF
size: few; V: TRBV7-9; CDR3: CASSLDLGGAYQPQHF